These 9 T cell receptor beta chains share one sample of origin, sequenced in a study of spatial heterogeneity in lung cancer. Findings of the study overall: Intratumoral expanded alpha and beta TCR counts were found to track tumor mutation counts.

Time point given: sample taken at primary tumor resection. For these receptors, no antigen is known. TCRdb ran MiXCR on the 5' RACE reads and lists one entry per CDR3 protein. The data contain 1,500 to 2,500 distinct CDR3 sequences, under 8.5% of them singletons. Sample: lung tumor tissue, taken at surgery. The receptors derive from a male donor with early-stage non-small cell lung cancer.

In its sample, this clonotype was seen many times. The chain has TRBV10-3 and TRBJ2-7; D gene unclear. The CDR3 loop spans 12 amino acids. The V gene lost 0 bases and the J gene lost 3 bases, with 3 bases spanning the gap. From germline, CDR1 is ENHRY and CDR2 SYGVKD. The CDR3 region is CAISESHYEQYF. In DNA, the CDR3 is TGTGCCATCAGTGAGTCCCACTACGAGCAGTACTTC.

Ten or more counts support this clonotype. This sequence joins TRBV18 and TRBJ2-7; TRBD2 is a possible D gene (5 bases). The CDR3 contains 14 residues. With 8 bases removed from V and 0 bases from J, the gap between germline ends came to 14 bases. The germline V gene encodes CDR1 KGHSH and CDR2 LQKENI. Here the CDR3 reads CASLRTSGSYEQYF. The CDR3 nucleotides read TGTGCCAGCCTCCGCACCAGCGGCTCCTACGAGCAGTACTTC.

This clonotype is medium-sized (0.01 to 0.1%) by share. The chain recombines TRBV5-1 with TRBJ2-1; either TRBD1 or TRBD2 may supply D (5 bases each). The V gene lost 3 bases and the J gene lost 0 bases, with 16 bases spanning the gap. The V gene's germline CDR1 is SGHRS and CDR2 YFSETQ. The CDR3 covers 17 residues. The CDR3, as DNA: TGCGCCAGCAGCTCCGGATTGAGGGGCGGCTCCTACAATGAGCAGTTCTTC. Protein: CASSSGLRGGSYNEQFF.

This clonotype is termed medium-sized (0.01 to 0.1%). V is TRBV7-8 and J is TRBJ2-1; D may be TRBD2 (6 bases). The CDR3 consists of 10 residues. Germline V lookup: CDR1 SGHVS, CDR2 FQNEAQ. This CDR3 is CASGWDEQFF. The DNA for the CDR3 is TGTGCGAGCGGGTGGGATGAGCAGTTCTTC.

This clonotype was found many times. This chain links TRBV20-1 with TRBJ2-7; TRBD1 matches at 8 bases. CDR1 and CDR2 from the germline V gene are DFQATT and SNEGSKA (reference sequence). V was clipped by 2 bases and J by 12 bases; unmatched bases: 12. The CDR3 sequence is 13 residues long. The CDR3 sequence is CSARWQGAGPWYF. CDR3 nucleotide sequence: TGCAGTGCTAGATGGCAGGGGGCCGGCCCTTGGTACTTC.

In its sample, this clonotype was seen a few times. CDR3 amino acids: CASSLGPGQGYEQYF. The CDR3 DNA sequence: TGTGCCAGCAGCTTAGGCCCGGGACAGGGATACGAGCAGTACTTC. J is TRBJ2-7 and V is TRBV7-2; 9 bases agree with TRBD1. This CDR3 has 15 amino acids. V shed 1 base and J 4 bases; nucleotides not matched to a gene: 5. CDR1 is SGHTA, CDR2 FQGNSA, per germline.

This clonotype rates as medium-sized (0.01 to 0.1%). The CDR3 DNA reads as TGTGCCAGCAGTGAACCAGGGGGGAGTGAAAAACTGTTTTTT. Translating gives CASSEPGGSEKLFF. The chain recombines TRBV6-1 with TRBJ1-4, with 7 bases fitting TRBD1. Trimming at V came to 2 bases and at J to 7 bases, leaving 4 bases not matched to a gene. This CDR3 has 14 residues. CDR1 and CDR2 (germline): MNHNS, SASEGT.

In its sample, this clonotype ranks as medium-sized. The gene calls are TRBV9 and TRBJ1-6; D gene uncertain. Germline loops: CDR1 SGDLS, CDR2 YYNGEE. The V gene lost 4 bases and the J gene lost 10 bases, with 15 bases spanning the gap. The CDR3 extends over 14 amino acids. CDR3 residues: CASSPTEGRSPLHF. In DNA, the CDR3 is TGTGCCAGCAGCCCCACCGAGGGAAGGTCACCCCTCCACTTT.

Points on this clonotype: A much larger clone sits a single nucleotide away, making a read error possible. Lacking the conserved final phenylalanine or tryptophan, this CDR3 likely reflects a read error. The chain employs TRBV3-1 and TRBJ2-7; 13 bases line up with TRBD2. The CDR3 runs 18 residues. With V trimmed by 4 bases and J by 0 bases, 9 bases remained unmatched. Germline CDR1 and CDR2: LGHDT and YNNKEL (reference sequence). The CDR3 loop is CASSPAPGTSGTSYEQYS. CDR3 coding DNA: TGTGCCAGCAGCCCAGCCCCCGGGACTAGCGGGACCTCCTACGAGCAGTACTCC.